This is a list of T cell receptor beta chains from one sample in a study of cytotoxic CD8 clonotypes in ibrutinib-treated CLL. Produced via immunoSEQ multiplex PCR; TCRdb's table is partial and in-frame only. The data show some 150,000 clones, 65% to 85% seen once. Sequencing used PBMCs, obtained after 36 months of ibrutinib treatment. The receptors here all came from a human donor with chronic lymphocytic leukemia. CDR3s include the opening cysteine and the closing phenylalanine or tryptophan. D genes are given only for firm matches. Clone size is stated in some rows and not others, as once, few, many or a class when expanded.

clone_size: -
d_call: TRBD2
j_call: TRBJ2-7
v_call: TRBV5-1
cdr3_aa: CASSLTTSGAKQYF
cdr3_nt: TGCGCCAGCAGCCTGACAACTAGCGGGGCAAAGCAGTACTTC

clone_size: -
d_call: TRBD2
j_call: TRBJ2-1
v_call: TRBV6-5
cdr3_aa: CATNSGLAGFNEQFF
cdr3_nt: TGTGCCACCAACTCCGGACTAGCGGGATTTAATGAGCAGTTCTTC

clone_size: -
d_call: TRBD1
j_call: TRBJ1-3
v_call: TRBV6-5
cdr3_aa: CASSPQGASGNTIYF
cdr3_nt: TGTGCCAGCAGTCCCCAGGGGGCATCTGGAAACACCATATATTTT

clone_size: -
d_call: -
j_call: TRBJ1-1
v_call: TRBV30
cdr3_aa: CAWSRSTEAFF
cdr3_nt: TGTGCCTGGAGTCGGAGTACTGAAGCTTTCTTT

clone_size: -
d_call: -
j_call: TRBJ2-5
v_call: TRBV9
cdr3_aa: CASSGPGETQYF
cdr3_nt: TGTGCCAGCAGCGGGCCCGGGGAGACCCAGTACTTC

clone_size: once
d_call: TRBD1
j_call: TRBJ2-5
v_call: TRBV4-1
cdr3_aa: CASSPHQTGWETQYF
cdr3_nt: TGCGCCAGCAGCCCCCACCAGACAGGGTGGGAGACCCAGTACTTC

clone_size: -
d_call: -
j_call: TRBJ2-3
v_call: TRBV5-1
cdr3_aa: CASGTSTDTQYF
cdr3_nt: TGCGCCAGCGGGACCTCCACAGATACGCAGTATTTT

clone_size: -
d_call: -
j_call: TRBJ1-2
v_call: TRBV7-5
cdr3_aa: CARSLRTGNYGYTF
cdr3_nt: TGTGCCAGAAGCTTGCGGACCGGGAACTATGGCTACACCTTC

clone_size: -
d_call: TRBD1
j_call: TRBJ1-2
v_call: TRBV28
cdr3_aa: CASSFGQGPYGYTF
cdr3_nt: TGTGCCAGCAGTTTCGGACAGGGGCCCTATGGCTACACCTTC

clone_size: -
d_call: TRBD2
j_call: TRBJ2-4
v_call: TRBV18
cdr3_aa: CASSLGLALAKNIQYF
cdr3_nt: TGTGCCAGCTCACTGGGACTAGCTTTAGCCAAAAACATTCAGTACTTC

clone_size: -
d_call: TRBD2
j_call: TRBJ2-7
v_call: TRBV9
cdr3_aa: CASSGAGLAGYEQYF
cdr3_nt: TGTGCCAGCAGCGGAGCGGGACTAGCGGGATACGAGCAGTACTTC

clone_size: -
d_call: -
j_call: TRBJ1-2
v_call: TRBV6-1
cdr3_aa: CASSDLSKGGTNYGYTF
cdr3_nt: TGTGCCAGCAGTGACCTATCAAAAGGAGGCACTAACTATGGCTACACCTTC

clone_size: -
d_call: TRBD2
j_call: TRBJ2-3
v_call: TRBV2
cdr3_aa: CASKGLAGVFSTDTQYF
cdr3_nt: TGTGCCAGCAAAGGACTAGCGGGGGTTTTTAGCACAGATACGCAGTATTTT

clone_size: -
d_call: -
j_call: TRBJ2-1
v_call: TRBV14
cdr3_aa: CASSPGHYNEQFF
cdr3_nt: TGTGCCAGCAGCCCGGGACACTACAATGAGCAGTTCTTC

clone_size: -
d_call: TRBD2
j_call: TRBJ2-7
v_call: TRBV10-3
cdr3_aa: CAITGTSGGFDEQYF
cdr3_nt: TGTGCCATCACCGGGACTAGCGGGGGTTTCGACGAGCAGTACTTC

clone_size: -
d_call: -
j_call: TRBJ1-6
v_call: TRBV7-9
cdr3_aa: CASSLEAGSYNSPLHF
cdr3_nt: TGTGCCAGCAGCTTAGAGGCAGGCTCCTATAATTCACCCCTCCACTTT

clone_size: once
d_call: TRBD2
j_call: TRBJ2-1
v_call: TRBV6-1
cdr3_aa: CASSFLGGSYNEQFF
cdr3_nt: TGTGCCAGCAGTTTTCTGGGAGGGTCCTACAATGAGCAGTTCTTC

clone_size: few
d_call: -
j_call: TRBJ2-6
v_call: TRBV7-8
cdr3_aa: CASSLFSIGARSGANVLTF
cdr3_nt: TGTGCCAGCAGCTTATTTTCGATAGGGGCCCGCTCTGGGGCCAACGTCCTGACTTTC

clone_size: -
d_call: TRBD2
j_call: TRBJ2-3
v_call: TRBV5-4
cdr3_aa: CASSPLGGATDTQYF
cdr3_nt: TGTGCCAGCAGCCCCCTCGGGGGGGCCACAGATACGCAGTATTTT

clone_size: -
d_call: -
j_call: TRBJ1-6
v_call: TRBV5-1
cdr3_aa: CASSSRSSYNSPLHF
cdr3_nt: TGCGCCAGCAGCTCGCGGAGCTCCTATAATTCACCCCTCCACTTT

clone_size: -
d_call: -
j_call: TRBJ2-7
v_call: TRBV18
cdr3_aa: CASSLGLGTYEQYF
cdr3_nt: TGTGCCAGCTCATTGGGACTGGGGACCTACGAGCAGTACTTC

clone_size: -
d_call: -
j_call: TRBJ1-4
v_call: TRBV6-6
cdr3_aa: CASSYGVVANEKLFF
cdr3_nt: TGTGCCAGCAGTTACGGCGTAGTTGCTAATGAAAAACTGTTTTTT

clone_size: -
d_call: -
j_call: TRBJ1-2
v_call: TRBV7-9
cdr3_aa: CASSLYRLQVYGYTF
cdr3_nt: TGTGCCAGCAGCTTATACAGACTACAGGTGTATGGCTACACCTTC

clone_size: few
d_call: -
j_call: TRBJ1-2
v_call: TRBV2
cdr3_aa: CASRRTEAYGYTF
cdr3_nt: TGTGCCAGCAGGAGAACAGAAGCCTATGGCTACACCTTC

clone_size: -
d_call: TRBD2
j_call: TRBJ2-7
v_call: TRBV19
cdr3_aa: CASSPTWGLAGSEQYF
cdr3_nt: TGTGCCAGTAGCCCAACCTGGGGACTAGCGGGATCCGAGCAGTACTTC

clone_size: -
d_call: TRBD2
j_call: TRBJ2-3
v_call: TRBV4-1
cdr3_aa: CASSQGLAGLRGADTQYF
cdr3_nt: TGCGCCAGCAGCCAAGGGCTAGCGGGGTTACGAGGAGCAGATACGCAGTATTTT

clone_size: -
d_call: TRBD1
j_call: TRBJ2-7
v_call: TRBV5-1
cdr3_aa: CASSPGQGRGEQYF
cdr3_nt: TGCGCCAGCAGCCCAGGACAGGGTCGGGGCGAGCAGTACTTC

clone_size: -
d_call: -
j_call: TRBJ2-1
v_call: TRBV5-1
cdr3_aa: CASSTRAGEQFF
cdr3_nt: TGCGCCAGCAGCACAAGAGCAGGGGAGCAGTTCTTC

clone_size: -
d_call: -
j_call: TRBJ2-3
v_call: TRBV2
cdr3_aa: CASSEQVSRTDTQYF
cdr3_nt: TGTGCCAGCAGTGAACAGGTGTCACGCACAGATACGCAGTATTTT

clone_size: -
d_call: TRBD2
j_call: TRBJ2-1
v_call: TRBV15
cdr3_aa: CATSRPEYGRIGEQFF
cdr3_nt: TGTGCCACCAGCAGGCCGGAGTACGGGAGGATCGGTGAGCAGTTCTTC

clone_size: few
d_call: -
j_call: TRBJ1-2
v_call: TRBV6-5
cdr3_aa: CASSYAGGRDNYGYTF
cdr3_nt: TGTGCCAGCAGTTATGCCGGCGGCCGGGATAACTATGGCTACACCTTC

clone_size: -
d_call: -
j_call: TRBJ2-7
v_call: TRBV25-1
cdr3_aa: CASSVGDEQYF
cdr3_nt: TGTGCCAGCAGTGTAGGGGACGAGCAGTACTTC

clone_size: -
d_call: -
j_call: TRBJ1-4
v_call: TRBV28
cdr3_aa: CASRLLRVSNEKLFF
cdr3_nt: TGTGCCAGCAGGCTTCTTAGGGTGTCTAATGAAAAACTGTTTTTT

clone_size: -
d_call: TRBD2
j_call: TRBJ2-7
v_call: TRBV9
cdr3_aa: CASSVGVAGNYEQYF
cdr3_nt: TGTGCCAGCAGCGTAGGGGTAGCGGGTAACTACGAGCAGTACTTC

clone_size: -
d_call: TRBD1
j_call: TRBJ2-7
v_call: TRBV2
cdr3_aa: CASRGTPGGEQYF
cdr3_nt: TGTGCCAGCAGGGGAACTCCAGGGGGCGAGCAGTACTTC

clone_size: -
d_call: -
j_call: TRBJ1-2
v_call: TRBV5-1
cdr3_aa: CASSDQPDYGYTF
cdr3_nt: TGCGCCAGCAGTGACCAGCCAGACTATGGCTACACCTTC